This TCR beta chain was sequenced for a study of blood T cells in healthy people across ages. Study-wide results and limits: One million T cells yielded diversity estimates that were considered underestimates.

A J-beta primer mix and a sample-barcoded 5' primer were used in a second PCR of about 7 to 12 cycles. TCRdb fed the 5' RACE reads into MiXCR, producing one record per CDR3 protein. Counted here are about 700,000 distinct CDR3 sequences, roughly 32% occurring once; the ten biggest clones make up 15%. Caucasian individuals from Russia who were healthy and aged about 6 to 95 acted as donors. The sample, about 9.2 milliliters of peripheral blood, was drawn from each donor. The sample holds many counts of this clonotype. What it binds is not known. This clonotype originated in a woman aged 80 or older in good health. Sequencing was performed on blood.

DNA of the CDR3: TGCGCCAGCAGCCCTAGGCAACAGGGAAGATCGACCACTGAAGCTTTCTTT. Translation gives CASSPRQQGRSTTEAFF. V is TRBV5-1 and J is TRBJ1-1; D might be TRBD1 (6 bases). The CDR3 totals 17 residues. Trimming stripped 4 bases from V and 4 bases from J, with 23 bases between. Germline V lookup: CDR1 SGHRS, CDR2 YFSETQ.